This is a list of T cell receptor beta chains from one sample in a study of identifying expanded T cells in peripheral blood. Here immunoSEQ multiplex PCR was the method, and the copy in TCRdb shows in-frame clones only, minus some. The data hold 84,000 or so clones, with about 87% observed a single time. The sequenced sample consisted of blood. All receptors come from a person aged 18-70 years in good health. Both conserved end residues are part of each CDR3. A D gene is named only where the DNA matches it firmly. Where a row states a size, it is once, few, many or the class of an expanded clone; other rows omit it.

V,D,size,J,CDR3,DNA
TRBV11-3,.,few,TRBJ1-1,CASSFGETTEAFF,TGTGCCAGCAGCTTTGGGGAGACGACTGAAGCTTTCTTT
TRBV5-1,.,once,TRBJ1-1,CASSLRTGYTEAFF,TGCGCCAGCAGCTTGAGAACAGGGTACACTGAAGCTTTCTTT
TRBV6-1,.,.,TRBJ1-5,CASTPGLNQPQHF,TGTGCCAGCACCCCAGGGTTGAATCAGCCCCAGCATTTT
TRBV9,TRBD2,.,TRBJ2-3,CASSASLAVTLLGTQYF,TGTGCCAGCAGCGCCTCCCTAGCGGTGACTCTCCTCGGTACGCAGTATTTT
TRBV9,.,.,TRBJ2-7,CASSVVDKLSEQYF,TGTGCCAGCAGCGTAGTGGATAAGCTTAGCGAGCAGTACTTC
TRBV11-2,.,.,TRBJ1-5,CASSPLKGERQPQHF,TGTGCCAGCAGTCCTTTAAAGGGGGAGCGGCAGCCCCAGCATTTT
TRBV4-1,.,.,TRBJ1-5,CASSQDLGPYQPQHF,TGCGCCAGCAGCCAAGATCTGGGGCCCTATCAGCCCCAGCATTTT
TRBV30,.,once,TRBJ1-5,CAWKFKGLGGNQPQHF,TGTGCCTGGAAGTTTAAGGGGTTGGGTGGAAATCAGCCCCAGCATTTT
TRBV27,TRBD1,.,TRBJ1-5,CASSLGTGVRPQHF,TGTGCCAGCAGTTTGGGGACAGGGGTTAGGCCCCAGCATTTT
TRBV5-6,TRBD1,.,TRBJ1-1,CASSLVGQGNTEAFF,TGTGCCAGCAGCTTAGTGGGACAGGGGAACACTGAAGCTTTCTTT
TRBV5-1,.,once,TRBJ2-2,CASSLSFPGELFF,TGCGCCAGCAGCTTGTCATTCCCCGGGGAGCTGTTTTTT
TRBV7-2,.,once,TRBJ2-4,CASSLVGNIQYF,TGTGCCAGCAGCTTAGTTGGAAACATTCAGTACTTC
TRBV20-1,.,.,TRBJ1-2,CSYHGAGGYTF,TGCAGCTACCATGGGGCGGGCGGCTACACCTTC
TRBV4-3,TRBD1,.,TRBJ2-2,CASSRGQGFNTGELFF,TGCGCCAGCAGCCGGGGACAGGGTTTCAACACCGGGGAGCTGTTTTTT
TRBV27,.,.,TRBJ1-1,CASSFRAQNTEAFF,TGTGCCAGCAGTTTTCGGGCACAGAACACTGAAGCTTTCTTT
TRBV19,.,.,TRBJ2-3,CASREQQGTDTQYF,TGTGCCAGTAGAGAGCAGCAGGGGACAGATACGCAGTATTTT
TRBV11-2,.,.,TRBJ2-7,CASSLTTPGNYEQYF,TGTGCCAGCAGTCTCACTACACCAGGGAACTACGAGCAGTACTTC
TRBV5-5,.,.,TRBJ1-5,CASSFSGPINQPQHF,TGTGCCAGCAGCTTTTCGGGACCCATCAATCAGCCCCAGCATTTT
TRBV9,TRBD1,.,TRBJ1-2,CASNRDRGGGYTF,TGTGCCAGCAACCGAGACAGGGGAGGTGGCTACACCTTC
TRBV12-5,TRBD1,.,TRBJ1-1,CASGRGQANEAFF,TGTGCTAGTGGTCGGGGACAGGCGAATGAAGCTTTCTTT
TRBV4-1,.,few,TRBJ1-5,CASSWTANQPQHF,TGCGCCAGCAGCTGGACAGCCAATCAGCCCCAGCATTTT
TRBV18,.,.,TRBJ2-7,CASSPARRTYEQYF,TGTGCCAGCTCACCGGCCCGAAGAACCTACGAGCAGTACTTC
TRBV15,TRBD1,once,TRBJ1-1,CATSRQGTGGQVDTEAFF,TGTGCCACCAGCAGACAGGGAACAGGGGGTCAAGTGGACACTGAAGCTTTCTTT
TRBV29-1,.,.,TRBJ1-1,CSWGGLTEAFF,TGCAGCTGGGGGGGGCTCACTGAAGCTTTCTTT
TRBV18,.,.,TRBJ2-7,CASSPVGGRYEQYF,TGTGCCAGCTCACCTGTCGGGGGACGGTACGAGCAGTACTTC
TRBV11-1,.,.,TRBJ1-2,CASSFGGFRDGYTF,TGTGCCAGCAGCTTCGGCGGGTTTAGAGATGGCTACACCTTC
TRBV6-6,.,.,TRBJ1-5,CASSRLPYQPQHF,TGTGCCAGCAGTAGACTCCCCTATCAGCCCCAGCATTTT
TRBV19,.,.,TRBJ2-2,CASTWYANTGELFF,TGTGCCAGTACGTGGTATGCGAACACCGGGGAGCTGTTTTTT
TRBV2,.,.,TRBJ1-3,CASSLLDTIYF,TGTGCCAGCAGCCTTTTGGACACCATATATTTT
TRBV5-6,TRBD2,.,TRBJ2-1,CASSFRTSGRYNEQFF,TGTGCCAGCAGCTTCCGGACTAGCGGGAGGTACAATGAGCAGTTCTTC
TRBV19,.,few,TRBJ1-3,CASSGTAGNTIYF,TGTGCCAGTAGCGGGACGGCTGGAAACACCATATATTTT
TRBV14,TRBD1,.,TRBJ2-7,CASRKTGSSSYEQYF,TGTGCCAGCAGGAAGACAGGGAGCTCGTCCTACGAGCAGTACTTC
TRBV19,.,.,TRBJ2-2,CASSMTLAGRTGELFF,TGTGCCAGTAGTATGACTCTCGCGGGACGGACCGGGGAGCTGTTTTTT
TRBV10-3,.,.,TRBJ2-7,CAISESLEGEQYF,TGTGCCATCAGTGAGTCTCTAGAGGGCGAGCAGTACTTC
TRBV28,.,.,TRBJ2-7,CASSFVGGSSYEQYF,TGTGCCAGCAGTTTTGTCGGCGGCAGCTCCTACGAGCAGTACTTC
TRBV6-5,.,.,TRBJ1-2,CASRTYGYTF,TGTGCCAGCAGGACTTATGGCTACACCTTC
TRBV7-9,.,.,TRBJ1-3,CASSAAVGSGNTIYF,TGTGCCAGCAGCGCGGCGGTGGGGTCTGGAAACACCATATATTTT
TRBV7-9,.,.,TRBJ2-3,CASSSQDTQYF,TGTGCCAGCAGCTCGCAAGATACGCAGTATTTT
TRBV27,.,.,TRBJ1-2,CASSPHTGPYGYTF,TGTGCCAGCAGTCCCCACACGGGACCCTATGGCTACACCTTC
TRBV2,TRBD1,once,TRBJ1-1,CASARDRDTEAFF,TGTGCCAGCGCCCGGGACAGGGATACTGAAGCTTTCTTT
TRBV10-1,.,.,TRBJ2-2,CASSEGVRDTGELFF,TGCGCCAGCAGTGAGGGGGTCAGGGACACCGGGGAGCTGTTTTTT
TRBV5-1,.,.,TRBJ2-5,CASSSTRVQETQYF,TGCGCCAGCAGCTCAACCAGGGTCCAAGAGACCCAGTACTTC
TRBV6-1,.,.,TRBJ1-1,CASSDGGWAEAFF,TGTGCCAGCAGTGACGGGGGGTGGGCTGAAGCTTTCTTT
TRBV11-2,.,.,TRBJ2-7,CASSKNTPGEQYF,TGTGCCAGCAGCAAAAATACCCCCGGGGAGCAGTACTTC
TRBV2,.,once,TRBJ2-5,CASSESGTQETQYF,TGTGCCAGCAGTGAATCTGGGACCCAAGAGACCCAGTACTTC